This T cell receptor beta chain was documented in a study of blood T cell repertoires in COVID-19. About the research overall: COVID-19 samples from acute and convalescent phases originated in the United States, Italy and Spain. PBMCs, B-cell-depleted T cells, or T cells provided the cDNA or gDNA that made up the material.

Methods used by the authors: Amplified reference gene primers provided the basis for estimating nucleated cell counts. TCRdb's copy holds only in-frame clones and misses some; the assay was immunoSEQ multiplex PCR. That table furnishes V, J and clone size, whereas the DNA furnished D and trimming. Found here are some 220,000 clones, over 75% of them singletons; the top ten hold about 13%. The CDR3 length is 15 residues. Germline-derived CDR1 and CDR2 are SNHLY and FYNNEI. V was trimmed by 1 base and J by 1 base, leaving 10 bases between them. The chain combines TRBV2 with TRBJ1-1; maybe TRBD1 (6 bases). The receptor's source is a human donor in a cohort sampled during active COVID-19. What was sequenced was peripheral blood. CDR3 DNA: TGTGCCAGCAGTGAAGAAGGGACAACGAACACTGAAGCTTTCTTT. It translates to CASSEEGTTNTEAFF.